The T cell receptor (beta chain) under discussion was sequenced for a study of molecular identifiers for immune sequencing clone quantification. The CDR3 extends over 12 amino acids. Deletions cut 5 bases from V and 6 bases from J, with 14 bases between. Per the germline V gene, CDR1 is DFQATT and CDR2 is SNEGSKA (reference sequence). TCRdb re-analysed the PCR reads in MiXCR, keeping a single row per CDR3 protein. This sample has under 650,000 distinct CDR3 sequences, with nearly 20% found just once. Worth noting for this clonotype: A read error may be the cause here, since a much bigger clone is one base away.

This chain uses TRBV20-1 with TRBJ2-7; unclear D gene. The sequenced material came from naive CD8+ T cells from blood, with Jurkat cell RNA spiked in. Regarding subset: FACS-sorted CD8+CD4-CCR7+CD45RA+ naive T cells. This clonotype was obtained from a human donor in good health. Some libraries in this study had Jurkat cell RNA spiked in. CDR3 DNA: TGCAGTGCTTCGTTCAAGCCCCTCGAGCAGTACTTC. As protein: CSASFKPLEQYF.